Sequencing of this TCR beta chain was carried out in a study of PD-1 blockade in mismatch repair-deficient tumors. Sequenced by immunoSEQ multiplex PCR; TCRdb stores in-frame clones only, minus some. The sample shows around 30,000 clones, less than 90% of them seen only once. Germline V gene data show CDR1 as MNHNS and CDR2 as SASEGT. After removal of 4 bases from V and 3 bases from J, the junction contained 6 bases not matched to a gene. The CDR3 contains 15 residues. The sample holds a few counts of this clone. V gene TRBV6-1 combines with J gene TRBJ2-7, with TRBD1 matching over 10 bases. The sequence came from an adult with mismatch repair-deficient cancer. The sample here was PBMCs, taken approximately 6 weeks after starting pembrolizumab. The chain's CDR3 is CASSALGQGIYEQYF. CDR3 coding DNA: TGTGCCAGCAGTGCCTTGGGACAGGGGATCTACGAGCAGTACTTC.